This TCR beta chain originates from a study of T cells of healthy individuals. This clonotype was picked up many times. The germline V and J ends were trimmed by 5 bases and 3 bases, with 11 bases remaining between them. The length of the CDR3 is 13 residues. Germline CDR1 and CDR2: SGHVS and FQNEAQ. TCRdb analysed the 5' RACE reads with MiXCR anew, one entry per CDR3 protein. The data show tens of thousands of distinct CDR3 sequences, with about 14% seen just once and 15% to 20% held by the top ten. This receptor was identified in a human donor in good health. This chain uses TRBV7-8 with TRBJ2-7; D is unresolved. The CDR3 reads CASSPPNNYEQYF. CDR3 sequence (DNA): TGTGCCAGCAGCCCACCTAACAACTACGAGCAGTACTTC.